Listed below are T cell receptor beta chains from one sample, sequenced in a study of molecular identifiers for immune sequencing clone quantification. MiXCR, applied by TCRdb to the PCR reads, yields one record per CDR3 protein. The sample includes approximately 680,000 distinct CDR3 sequences, 25% of them seen just once. What was sequenced was naive CD8+ T cells from blood, with Jurkat cell RNA spiked in. The receptor source for this set is a human donor in good health. Some libraries in this study had Jurkat cell RNA spiked in. Each CDR3 is given with its conserved first and last residue. A D gene is named only where the DNA matches it firmly. Expanded clones are given a class, and other clones once, few, many or no size at all.

d_gene | abundance | j_gene | v_gene | CDR3nt | CDR3aa
NA | many | TRBJ1-1 | TRBV5-6 | TGTGCCAGCAGTCAATGGAACACTGAAGCTTTCTTT | CASSQWNTEAFF
NA | few | TRBJ2-3 | TRBV19 | TGTGCCAGTAGTACCCGAATTGTAGGCGGTGAGGGTCCAGATACGCAGTATTTT | CASSTRIVGGEGPDTQYF
TRBD1 | NA | TRBJ1-6 | TRBV4-3 | TGCGCCAGCAGCCAAGAACTCGCCGGGACAGGGGGCCTTGGGGGGAATTCACCCCTCCACTTT | CASSQELAGTGGLGGNSPLHF
TRBD1 | many | TRBJ2-5 | TRBV25-1 | TGTGCCAGCAGTGACCTAAGGGGGCAGGGTCGAGAGACCCAGTACTTC | CASSDLRGQGRETQYF
TRBD1 | NA | TRBJ2-5 | TRBV20-1 | TGCAGTGCTAGAGATTGGGGACAGGAGGGAGAGCCCCAGTACTTC | CSARDWGQEGEPQYF
NA | NA | TRBJ2-5 | TRBV27 | TGTGCCAGCAGTTCAACGCAGGGAACCTACCAAGAGACCCAGTACTTC | CASSSTQGTYQETQYF
NA | NA | TRBJ2-7 | TRBV11-2 | TGTGCCAGCAGCTTCCAAACAGGGAACTACGAGCAGTACTTC | CASSFQTGNYEQYF
NA | few | TRBJ1-1 | TRBV2 | TGTGCCAGCAGTGAGTTTGAGCAGGGAAGTTCTGAAGCTTTCTTT | CASSEFEQGSSEAFF
NA | NA | TRBJ2-7 | TRBV13 | TGTGCCAGCAGCTTGGGTTGGGCAGCGTCCTACGAGCAGTACTTC | CASSLGWAASYEQYF
TRBD1 | NA | TRBJ2-7 | TRBV2 | TGTGCCAGCACCGAAAGGGACAGCGGAACTCCCCACGAGCAGTACTTC | CASTERDSGTPHEQYF
NA | NA | TRBJ2-1 | TRBV12-3/TRBV12-4 | TGTGCCAGCAGTTTGGTGGGCAGTTACAGTGAGCAGTTCTTC | CASSLVGSYSEQFF
NA | few | TRBJ2-2 | TRBV19 | TGTGCCAGCAGAACAGGAGCGAACACCGGGGAGCTGTTTTTT | CASRTGANTGELFF
NA | few | TRBJ1-4 | TRBV21-1 | TGTGCCAGCAGCAAATGGGGCCTGGGACGGAATGAAAAACTGTTTTTT | CASSKWGLGRNEKLFF
TRBD2 | NA | TRBJ2-7 | TRBV27 | TGTGCCAGCAGTTTGACTAGCGGGAGGGCGGGTGAGCAGTACTTC | CASSLTSGRAGEQYF
TRBD1 | many | TRBJ2-7 | TRBV4-2 | TGTGCCAGCAGCCAAGAGGTGGGCAGGGGGTACGAGCAGTACTTC | CASSQEVGRGYEQYF
NA | NA | TRBJ2-7 | TRBV5-6 | TGTGCCAGCAGCCTCGGGGCAGGGTCCCCCGAGCAGTACTTC | CASSLGAGSPEQYF
NA | NA | TRBJ1-3 | TRBV15 | TGTGCCACCAGCGCGGGGAGGGGAGGGTTCTCTGGAAACACCATATGTTTT | CATSAGRGGFSGNTICF
NA | NA | TRBJ2-5 | TRBV5-1 | TGCGCCAGCGGCTCCGGACAAGACCAAGAGACCCAGTACTTC | CASGSGQDQETQYF
NA | NA | TRBJ2-3 | TRBV12-3/TRBV12-4 | TGTGCCAGCAGTTCGGGGCCGTTCACAGATACGCAGTATTTT | CASSSGPFTDTQYF
TRBD1 | many | TRBJ1-3 | TRBV27 | TGTGCCAGCAGTCCGACAGGGGGCTCTGGAAACACCATATATTTT | CASSPTGGSGNTIYF
TRBD1 | NA | TRBJ1-1 | TRBV9 | TGTGCCCGCAGGGGGGGGTCAGCTGAAGCTTTCTTT | CARRGGSAEAFF
NA | many | TRBJ1-1 | TRBV29-1 | TGCAGCGTTGGGACCGGCCTGAACACTGAAGCTTTCTTT | CSVGTGLNTEAFF
TRBD1 | many | TRBJ2-7 | TRBV7-2 | TGTGCCAGCAGCGCCCGGGACAGGGGGTTTTACGAGCAGTACTTC | CASSARDRGFYEQYF
TRBD1 | few | TRBJ1-5 | TRBV20-1 | TGCAGTACTAGACCTCAGGGGGCCGGCCATCAGCCCCAGCATTTT | CSTRPQGAGHQPQHF
NA | NA | TRBJ1-1 | TRBV9 | TGTGCCAGCAGCCCTTCAAGGGGGGGGGTGCCTGAAGCTTTCTTT | CASSPSRGGVPEAFF
TRBD1 | NA | TRBJ2-5 | TRBV15 | TGTGCCACCAGCGCTACCGGGACAGAGGTAGGGGAGACCCAGTACTTC | CATSATGTEVGETQYF
NA | many | TRBJ2-7 | TRBV13 | TGTGCCAGCAGCCCGGGGGTAGCATCCTCCTACGAGCAGTACTTC | CASSPGVASSYEQYF
NA | few | TRBJ2-1 | TRBV19 | TGTGCCAGTAGTATCGGCGCACTTGAGCAGTTCTTC | CASSIGALEQFF
NA | NA | TRBJ2-7 | TRBV29-1 | TGCAGCGTTGAATTCGGCAGATTCTACTCCTACGAGCAGTACTTC | CSVEFGRFYSYEQYF
TRBD1 | many | TRBJ2-7 | TRBV5-4 | TGTGCCAGCAGCTCACAGGGGGGACTCGAGCAGTACTTC | CASSSQGGLEQYF
NA | many | TRBJ1-4 | TRBV5-1 | TGCGCCAGCAGCTTGACCGGGACCCCAGGAGTGGTTAATGAAAAACTGTTTTTT | CASSLTGTPGVVNEKLFF
TRBD2 | few | TRBJ2-3 | TRBV6-6 | TGTGCCAGCGGATTTTCGGGGGAGGGAAGCGCAGATACGCAGTATTTT | CASGFSGEGSADTQYF
TRBD2 | many | TRBJ2-5 | TRBV2 | TGTGCCAGCAGGGGGCAAGCGGGGGTTCAAGAGACCCAGTACTTC | CASRGQAGVQETQYF
NA | many | TRBJ2-7 | TRBV5-6 | TGTGCCAGCAGCTTGGCCGGGACACGAACCTACGAGCAGTACTTC | CASSLAGTRTYEQYF
NA | NA | TRBJ2-7 | TRBV7-9 | TGTGCCAGCAGCTTAGCAAAAGGATACGAGCAGCACTTC | CASSLAKGYEQHF
NA | NA | TRBJ2-5 | TRBV14 | TGTGCCAGCAGCCCCAGGGAAGAAAGGAACGCGCAGTACTTC | CASSPREERNAQYF
NA | NA | TRBJ2-1 | TRBV6-5 | TGTGCCAGCAGTGCTCTAGTTTACGCTGAGCAGTTCTTC | CASSALVYAEQFF
TRBD1 | few | TRBJ2-3 | TRBV3-1 | TGTGCCAGCAGCCACCGGGACAGGGGAGGGACCGCGTTTTCAGATACGCAGTATTTT | CASSHRDRGGTAFSDTQYF
TRBD2 | NA | TRBJ2-3 | TRBV19 | TGTGCCAGTAGTTCCGGGACTAGCGCCGACACAGATACGCAGTATTTT | CASSSGTSADTDTQYF
NA | NA | TRBJ2-7 | TRBV4-1 | TGCGCCAGCAGCCGAGGGGTCCGAGAATCCATACGGGAGCAGTACTTC | CASSRGVRESIREQYF
NA | NA | TRBJ2-5 | TRBV27 | TGTGCCAGCAGTCTATGTCCCGAAACGGTTCAAGAGACCCAGTACTTC | CASSLCPETVQETQYF
NA | many | TRBJ1-1 | TRBV12-3/TRBV12-4 | TGTGCCAGCAGTTTGTGGGGCCGGGACACTGAAGCTTTCTTT | CASSLWGRDTEAFF
TRBD1 | NA | TRBJ2-1 | TRBV28 | TGTGCCGGCAGTTCTCATTTGACAGGGGTGCTCAATGAGCAGTTCTTC | CAGSSHLTGVLNEQFF
NA | NA | TRBJ1-1 | TRBV19 | TGTGCCAGTAGTATCGACGGAATGAACACTGGAGCTTTCTTT | CASSIDGMNTGAFF
TRBD1 | few | TRBJ1-1 | TRBV13 | TGTGCCAGCAGCTTTGGGACAGAGCTTATGAACACTGAAGCTTTCTTT | CASSFGTELMNTEAFF
TRBD1 | NA | TRBJ2-2 | TRBV12-3/TRBV12-4 | TGTGCCAGCAGCCGTCAGAGACAGGGGCTCACCGGGGAGCTGTTTTTT | CASSRQRQGLTGELFF
TRBD2 | NA | TRBJ2-5 | TRBV10-3 | TGTGCCATCAGCGGACTAGCGGGAGGGCTCGGGGAGACCCAGTACTTC | CAISGLAGGLGETQYF
NA | NA | TRBJ1-6 | TRBV9 | TGTGCCTCGAGACAAGATAATTCACCCCTCCACTTT | CASRQDNSPLHF
TRBD1 | NA | TRBJ2-7 | TRBV20-1 | TGCAGTGCTGAAGGACAGGAAAGCTACGAGCAGTACTTC | CSAEGQESYEQYF